These T cell receptor beta chains were read from a single sample in a study of blood T cell repertoires in COVID-19. Some clones are missing from TCRdb's copy, which holds only in-frame ones; the method was immunoSEQ multiplex PCR. The sample includes roughly 57,000 clones, 89% of them seen just once. Material for sequencing was peripheral blood. The receptors stem from a human donor in a cohort sampled during active COVID-19. Each CDR3 is given with its conserved first and last residue. A D gene is named only where the DNA matches it firmly. Clone size is given for some rows only: seen once, a few or many times, or a class if the clone is expanded.

size	V	J	D	CDR3	DNA
-	TRBV4-1	TRBJ2-5	-	CASSQEGGHQETQYF	TGCGCCAGCAGCCAAGAAGGGGGTCACCAAGAGACCCAGTACTTC
-	TRBV11-2	TRBJ1-1	-	CASRSMVLGPEAFF	TGTGCCAGCAGGTCCATGGTTTTGGGCCCTGAAGCTTTCTTT
-	TRBV7-3	TRBJ1-1	TRBD1	CASSQGGQGNTEAFF	TGTGCCAGCAGCCAAGGAGGACAGGGGAACACTGAAGCTTTCTTT
few	TRBV18	TRBJ1-5	-	CASSPGGGVSNQPQHF	TGTGCCAGCTCACCAGGCGGGGGGGTTAGCAATCAGCCCCAGCATTTT
once	TRBV6-5	TRBJ2-1	-	CASSYVGVSYNEQFF	TGTGCCAGCAGTTACGTCGGGGTCTCCTACAATGAGCAGTTCTTC
-	TRBV19	TRBJ2-5	-	CASSLWGGPLQETQYF	TGTGCCAGTAGTTTATGGGGGGGGCCTCTACAAGAGACCCAGTACTTC
-	TRBV4-1	TRBJ2-3	-	CASSTSRPHRPDTQYF	TGCGCCAGCAGCACGAGTCGTCCGCATCGTCCCGATACGCAGTATTTT
-	TRBV5-6	TRBJ1-3	TRBD1	CASSPGQDRISGNTIYF	TGTGCCAGCAGCCCAGGACAGGATAGAATCTCTGGAAACACCATATATTTT
-	TRBV15	TRBJ2-2	TRBD1	CATSRGGQGYTGELFF	TGTGCCACCAGCAGGGGGGGACAGGGGTACACCGGGGAGCTGTTTTTT
-	TRBV28	TRBJ2-7	TRBD1	CASSPGGTGAYEQYF	TGTGCCAGCAGTCCCGGCGGGACAGGAGCCTACGAGCAGTACTTC
-	TRBV11-3	TRBJ2-1	TRBD2	CASSFEAGEYNEQFF	TGTGCCAGCAGCTTTGAAGCGGGGGAATACAATGAGCAGTTCTTC
-	TRBV4-3	TRBJ1-4	-	CASSQFFNEKLFF	TGCGCCAGCAGCCAGTTCTTTAATGAAAAACTGTTTTTT
-	TRBV5-1	TRBJ1-2	-	CASSLDTNYGYTF	TGCGCCAGCAGCTTGGACACCAACTATGGCTACACCTTC
-	TRBV27	TRBJ2-7	TRBD2	CASSHLGRAGSYEQYF	TGTGCCAGCAGTCACCTAGGGAGGGCGGGTTCCTACGAGCAGTACTTC
few	TRBV27	TRBJ1-5	-	CASTLTGGSNQPQHF	TGTGCCAGCACCCTGACGGGGGGTAGCAATCAGCCCCAGCATTTT
-	TRBV3-1/TRBV3-2	TRBJ2-7	-	CASSLGAGFSYEQYF	TGTGCCAGCAGCCTGGGGGCAGGGTTTTCCTACGAGCAGTACTTC
-	TRBV28	TRBJ2-7	-	CASSPAQGGEQYF	TGTGCCAGCAGTCCGGCACAGGGGGGGGAGCAGTACTTC
once	TRBV7-3	TRBJ2-3	TRBD2	CASSLNTGGEVQYF	TGTGCCAGCAGCTTAAATACCGGGGGGGAGGTGCAGTATTTT
-	TRBV11-2	TRBJ1-1	-	CASSLVSPGMSQTEAFF	TGTGCCAGCAGCTTAGTTTCGCCAGGAATGAGTCAAACTGAAGCTTTCTTT
-	TRBV6-2/TRBV6-3	TRBJ1-2	-	CASSYPVYGYTF	TGTGCCAGCAGTTACCCGGTCTATGGCTACACCTTC
-	TRBV7-6	TRBJ2-7	TRBD1	CASSPTAGGYHEQYF	TGTGCCAGCAGCCCGACGGCAGGGGGCTATCACGAGCAGTACTTC
-	TRBV18	TRBJ1-2	-	CASSPGQGLGYGYTF	TGTGCCAGCTCACCAGGGCAGGGGCTTGGCTATGGCTACACCTTC
-	TRBV15	TRBJ1-5	TRBD1	CATSRGIFGAGGNQPQHF	TGTGCCACCAGCAGAGGAATATTTGGGGCAGGGGGTAATCAGCCCCAGCATTTT
-	TRBV7-8	TRBJ1-1	-	CASSGWSTEAFF	TGTGCCAGCAGCGGCTGGAGCACTGAAGCTTTCTTT
-	TRBV7-2	TRBJ2-2	TRBD1	CASSLKGGQIPNTGELFF	TGTGCCAGCAGCTTAAAAGGGGGACAGATCCCGAACACCGGGGAGCTGTTTTTT
-	TRBV5-1	TRBJ2-4	TRBD2	CASTPSGGENIQYF	TGCGCCAGCACCCCTAGCGGGGGGGAGAACATTCAGTACTTC
-	TRBV7-9	TRBJ1-1	TRBD1	CASSPTGGRGAFF	TGTGCCAGCAGCCCTACAGGGGGACGGGGAGCTTTCTTT
-	TRBV11-2	TRBJ1-4	-	CASSFNEQPNEKLFF	TGTGCCAGCAGCTTTAATGAACAGCCCAATGAAAAACTGTTTTTT
-	TRBV10-2	TRBJ1-5	-	CASSERSSGLNQPQHF	TGCGCCAGCAGTGAGAGGTCTTCAGGGCTAAATCAGCCCCAGCATTTT
-	TRBV27	TRBJ2-2	-	CASSFIPGELFF	TGTGCCAGCAGTTTCATCCCCGGGGAGCTGTTTTTT
-	TRBV5-1	TRBJ2-7	TRBD1	CASSPQGASYEQYF	TGCGCCAGCAGCCCCCAGGGGGCCAGCTACGAGCAGTACTTC
-	TRBV28	TRBJ1-3	-	CASSASDWTSGTRLYF	TGTGCCAGCAGTGCATCTGATTGGACCTCGGGAACAAGGTTGTATTTT
-	TRBV19	TRBJ2-3	TRBD1	CASSSTGKTDTQYF	TGTGCCAGTAGTTCGACAGGGAAGACAGATACGCAGTATTTT
-	TRBV28	TRBJ1-2	-	CASSHTLNNYGYTF	TGTGCCAGCAGCCACACCTTAAACAACTATGGCTACACCTTC
-	TRBV9	TRBJ2-7	-	CASSATGQSYEQYF	TGTGCCAGCAGCGCAACAGGACAGAGCTACGAGCAGTACTTC